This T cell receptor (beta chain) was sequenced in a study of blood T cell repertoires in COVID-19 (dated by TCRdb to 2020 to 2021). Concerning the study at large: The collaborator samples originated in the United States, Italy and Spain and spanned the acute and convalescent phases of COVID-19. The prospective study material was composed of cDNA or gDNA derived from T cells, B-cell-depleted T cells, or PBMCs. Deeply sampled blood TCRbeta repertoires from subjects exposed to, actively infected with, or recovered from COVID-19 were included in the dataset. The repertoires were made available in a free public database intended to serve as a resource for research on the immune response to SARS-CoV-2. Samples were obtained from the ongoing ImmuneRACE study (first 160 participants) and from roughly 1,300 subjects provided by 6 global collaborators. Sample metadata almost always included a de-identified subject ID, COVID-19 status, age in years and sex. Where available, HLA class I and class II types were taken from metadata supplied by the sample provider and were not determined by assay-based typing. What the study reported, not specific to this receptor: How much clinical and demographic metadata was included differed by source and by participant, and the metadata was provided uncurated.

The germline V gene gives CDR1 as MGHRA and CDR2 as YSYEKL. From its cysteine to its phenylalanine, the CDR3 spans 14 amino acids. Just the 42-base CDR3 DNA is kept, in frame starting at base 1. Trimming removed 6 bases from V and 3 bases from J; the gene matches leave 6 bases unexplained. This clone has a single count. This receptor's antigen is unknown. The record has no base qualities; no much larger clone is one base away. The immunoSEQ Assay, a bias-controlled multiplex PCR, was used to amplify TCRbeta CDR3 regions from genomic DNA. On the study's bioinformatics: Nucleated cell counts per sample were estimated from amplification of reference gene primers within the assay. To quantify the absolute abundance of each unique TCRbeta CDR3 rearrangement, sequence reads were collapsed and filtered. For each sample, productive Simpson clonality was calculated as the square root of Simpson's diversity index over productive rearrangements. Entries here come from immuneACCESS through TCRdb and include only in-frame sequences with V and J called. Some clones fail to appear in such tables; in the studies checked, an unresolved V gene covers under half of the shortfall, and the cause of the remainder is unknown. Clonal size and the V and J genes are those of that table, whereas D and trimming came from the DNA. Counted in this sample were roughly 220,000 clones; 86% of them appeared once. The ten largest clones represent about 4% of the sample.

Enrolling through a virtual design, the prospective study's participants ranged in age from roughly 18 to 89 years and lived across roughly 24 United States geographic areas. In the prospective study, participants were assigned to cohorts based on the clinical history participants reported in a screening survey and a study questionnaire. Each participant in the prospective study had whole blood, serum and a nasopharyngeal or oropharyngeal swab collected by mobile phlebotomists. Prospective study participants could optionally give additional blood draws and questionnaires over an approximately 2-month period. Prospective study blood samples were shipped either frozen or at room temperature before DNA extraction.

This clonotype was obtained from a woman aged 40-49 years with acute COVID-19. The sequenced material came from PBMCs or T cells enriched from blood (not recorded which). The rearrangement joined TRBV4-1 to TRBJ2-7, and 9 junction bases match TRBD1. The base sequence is TGCGCCAGCAGATCTCCGGGACAGGGCTACGAGCAGTACTTC. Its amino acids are CASRSPGQGYEQYF.